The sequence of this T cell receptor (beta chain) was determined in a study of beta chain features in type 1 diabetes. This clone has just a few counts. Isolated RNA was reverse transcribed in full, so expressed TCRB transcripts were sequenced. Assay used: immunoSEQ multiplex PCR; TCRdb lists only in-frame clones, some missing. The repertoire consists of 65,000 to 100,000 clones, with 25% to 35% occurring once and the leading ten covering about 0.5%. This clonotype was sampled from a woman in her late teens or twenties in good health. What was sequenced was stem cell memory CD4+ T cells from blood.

The CDR3: CASSFGRGHTGELFF. CDR3 coding DNA: TGCGCCAGCAGCTTTGGCAGGGGGCATACCGGGGAGCTGTTTTTT. The genes are TRBV5-1 and TRBJ2-2; 8 bases fit TRBD1. Germline-derived CDR1 and CDR2 are SGHRS and YFSETQ. After removal of 2 bases from V and 5 bases from J, the junction contained 5 bases not matched to a gene. The CDR3 sequence is 15 residues long.